The clone carrying this T cell receptor (beta chain) was counted once. Its target is not known. These data belong to a study of siplizumab effects on memory and regulatory T cells. Trimming removed 3 bases from V and 0 bases from J, with 6 bases in between. The CDR3 has 14 amino acids. Germline V CDR1 and CDR2: LNHDA, SQIVND (reference sequence). General observations from the study: A major contribution to the alloresponse seemed to be made by naive T cells, which seemed more diverse than memory cells. Mappable alloreactive CD4+ clones came from Treg cells around 70% of the time on average with siplizumab, against 25% to 30% in controls. Roughly 75-97% of dividing CD4+ or CD8+ clones were without an attributable naive or memory phenotype.

Assays examined about 10^5 TCR templates per sample. Data came from immunoSEQ multiplex PCR; TCRdb stores just in-frame clones and leaves some out. The repertoire holds tens of thousands of clones, with 85% to 95% as singletons. The chain uses TRBV19 and TRBJ1-5; D is ambiguous. The source of this sequence is a human donor in good health. The sequenced sample was CD8+ T cells sorted from blood. DNA for the CDR3: TGTGCCAGTAGTATTGGTTCTAGCAATCAGCCCCAGCATTTT. Amino acid sequence: CASSIGSSNQPQHF.